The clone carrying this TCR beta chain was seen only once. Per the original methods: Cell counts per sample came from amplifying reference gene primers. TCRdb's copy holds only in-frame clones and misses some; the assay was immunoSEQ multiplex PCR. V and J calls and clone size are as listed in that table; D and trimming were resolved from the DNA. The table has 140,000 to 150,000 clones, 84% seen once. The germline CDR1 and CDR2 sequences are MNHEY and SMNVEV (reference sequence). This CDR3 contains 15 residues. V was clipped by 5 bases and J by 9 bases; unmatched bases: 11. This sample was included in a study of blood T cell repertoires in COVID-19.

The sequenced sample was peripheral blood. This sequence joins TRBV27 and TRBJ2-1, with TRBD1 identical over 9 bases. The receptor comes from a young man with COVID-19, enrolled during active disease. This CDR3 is CASSASGTGFGEQFF. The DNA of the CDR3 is TGTGCCAGCAGTGCATCCGGGACAGGGTTTGGTGAGCAGTTCTTC.